This note documents a single T cell receptor beta chain sequence. Its antigen is not identified. Donors sampled were nominally healthy, though unrecorded immune exposures were likely. Vbeta (60) and Jbeta (13) primers were used in the PCR. Only in-frame clones appear in the TCRdb table, and some are missing; sequencing was by immunoSEQ multiplex PCR. The repertoire holds some 120,000 clones, with 80% as singletons. These data originate in a study of cytomegalovirus exposure and HLA in healthy donors. Across the study: Early released data had tens of millions of unique TCRs, all coming from HLA-typed donors.

Broader study findings: Follow-up analysis later connected one missense variant in DCLRE1C with trimming of TCR beta V- and J-genes. Researchers reported from a later analysis that most CMV-associated TCR beta chains appeared HLA-restricted.

CDR3 length: 16 residues. With V trimmed by 0 bases and J by 7 bases, 8 bases remained unmatched. The germline V gene has CDR1 SGHRS and CDR2 YFSETQ. The J gene is TRBJ2-1, the V gene TRBV5-1, with 9 nucleotides matching TRBD2. Input material: PBMCs. This TCR was recovered from a male donor in good health and CMV-seronegative. CDR3 nucleotide sequence: TGCGCCAGCAGCTTGGCAAGCGGGGGGCGGGAAAATGAGCAGTTCTTC. It is translated as CASSLASGGRENEQFF.